This T cell receptor beta chain derives from a study of cytomegalovirus exposure and HLA in healthy donors. Study-wide points: With further analysis later on, most CMV-associated TCR beta chains appeared HLA-restricted. Cytomegalovirus association was listed for 150 to 200 TCR beta chains.

Use of 60 Vbeta and 13 Jbeta primers characterized the PCR. Authors' methods: It was a later analysis that counted 83 million or so unique TCR beta chains, of which some 12 million were shared. The method was immunoSEQ multiplex PCR; TCRdb's version includes in-frame clones alone and lacks a portion of them. V, J and clone size derive from that table, while D and trimming were established from the DNA sequence. This table holds approximately 240,000 clones, 70% to 85% found once. After removal of 4 bases from V and 4 bases from J, the junction contained 12 bases not matched to a gene. This CDR3 contains 16 residues. Germline CDR1 reads SGHRS; CDR2 reads YFSETQ. Details on this clone: The antigen remains undetermined.

Sequences were obtained from PBMCs. This TCR was recovered from a woman aged 40 to 55 in good health and CMV-seronegative. The chain recombines TRBV5-1 with TRBJ2-3; 7 bases fit TRBD2. CDR3 loop: CASSPLGGLTPDTQYF. For the CDR3, the DNA is TGCGCCAGCAGCCCGCTGGGGGGGTTAACTCCAGATACGCAGTATTTT.